This entry lists 9 T cell receptor beta chains sequenced from one sample in a study of technical replicates of blood from several donors. TCRdb's table, derived via immunoSEQ multiplex PCR, lists solely in-frame clones and lacks some. This repertoire shows under 80,000 clones, approximately 97% found once; its top ten account for approximately 0.2%. Sequencing was performed on T cells isolated from PBMCs. The receptors originated from a human donor in good health.

This chain links TRBV2 with TRBJ2-1, with D tentatively TRBD1 (6 bases). The CDR3 runs 17 residues. Germline V gene data show CDR1 as SNHLY and CDR2 as FYNNEI. V lost 2 bases to trimming and J lost 5 bases, with 19 bases between them. The CDR3 region has the DNA TGTGCCAGCAGTGAAAGACAGGTCCCCTCTCGTAACAATGAGCAGTTCTTC. Translating gives CASSERQVPSRNNEQFF.

The chain uses TRBV11-2 and TRBJ2-2; no definite D call. CDR3 length: 17 residues. Trimming removed 0 bases from V and 0 bases from J, with 11 bases in between. CDR1 is SGHAT, CDR2 FQNNGV, per germline. CDR3 DNA sequence: TGTGCCAGCAGCTTAGATAATTGGGCAGCGAACACCGGGGAGCTGTTTTTT. This gives the protein CASSLDNWAANTGELFF.

The chain has TRBV28 and TRBJ2-7; 8 positions match TRBD1. Unmatched junction bases numbered 6, after V lost 5 bases and J lost 6 bases. This CDR3 is 13 amino acids long. Per germline, CDR1 MDHEN and CDR2 SYDVKM. The CDR3 protein is CASSLLDRAEQYF. The CDR3 DNA reads TGTGCCAGCAGTCTACTGGACAGGGCCGAGCAGTACTTC. The full variable domain, with the rest looked up from reference TRBV28 and TRBJ2-7, is DVKVTQSSRYLVKRTGEKVFLECVQDMDHENMFWYRQDPGLGLRLIYFSYDVKMKEKGDIPEGYSVSREKKERFSLILESASTNQTSMYLCASSLLDRAEQYFGPGTRLTVT.

The chain couples TRBV5-6 to TRBJ1-5; tentative D call: TRBD1 (5 bases). Germline V gives CDR1 SGHDT, CDR2 YYEEEE. V was cut by 4 bases and J by 0 bases, with 14 bases left in between. This CDR3 comprises 16 residues. As DNA, the CDR3 is TGTGCCAGCAGCGCGGGGGGGGTATATAGCAATCAGCCCCAGCATTTT. Translated, it gives CASSAGGVYSNQPQHF.

CDR3 sequence: CASSLVASVGETQYF. In nucleotides, the CDR3 is TGTGCCAGCAGCTTAGTAGCGTCGGTGGGGGAGACCCAGTACTTC. V is TRBV11-3 and J is TRBJ2-5, with D possibly TRBD2 on 5 matching bases. Germline CDR1 reads SGHNT; CDR2 reads YENEEA. The CDR3 runs to 15 residues. Trimming took off 1 base at V and 5 bases at J, with 14 bases between the two ends.

The chain couples TRBV5-4 to TRBJ1-2; D unresolved. CDR1 is SGHNT and CDR2 is YYREEE in the germline V gene (reference sequence). The CDR3 runs 16 residues. Deletions cut 4 bases from V and 0 bases from J, with 16 bases between. The CDR3 region has the DNA TGTGCCAGCAGCCTGGATGGAGGTAGAGCTAACTATGGCTACACCTTC. Protein sequence: CASSLDGGRANYGYTF.

The chain joins TRBV5-1 to TRBJ2-5; 8 bases match TRBD2. The CDR3 runs 18 residues. V was clipped by 1 base and J by 6 bases; unmatched bases: 17. Germline CDR1 and CDR2: SGHRS and YFSETQ. The DNA for the CDR3 is TGCGCCAGCAGCTTGATCTTTAGCGGGACCTCGGAGGGAAAGACCCAGTACTTC. Its translation is CASSLIFSGTSEGKTQYF.

The chain links TRBV5-1 to TRBJ1-2; TRBD1 aligns across 9 bases. Germline V lookup: CDR1 SGHRS, CDR2 YFSETQ. J lost 5 bases, V lost 2 bases, and 10 bases had no gene match. This CDR3 region has 16 residues. The CDR3 sequence: CASSLIRGQGFYGYTF. The CDR3 bases are TGCGCCAGCAGCTTAATCCGGGGACAGGGATTTTATGGCTACACCTTC.

J is TRBJ2-5 and V is TRBV9, with 7 nucleotides matching TRBD2. The CDR3 runs to 15 residues. Trimming at V came to 4 bases and at J to 2 bases, leaving 8 bases not matched to a gene. Per germline, CDR1 SGDLS and CDR2 YYNGEE. CDR3 in DNA: TGTGCCAGCAGCTCCCAGACGGGGGGACAAGAGACCCAGTACTTC. Translation gives CASSSQTGGQETQYF.